This entry features one T cell receptor beta chain sequence. The antigen remains unidentified. The CDR3 spans 14 residues. The V and J ends lost 6 bases and 1 base respectively, with 12 bases between them. Looked up from germline, CDR1 is SGHVS and CDR2 is FQNEAQ. The data stem from a study of T cells after yellow fever vaccination. The study made its TCR cDNA through 5'RACE template switching. That step introduced a universal primer site along with UMIs. From the 5' RACE reads, TCRdb called clonotypes with MiXCR, one entry per CDR3 protein. The table shows some 560,000 distinct CDR3 sequences, with under 25% occurring only once. Study outcomes and limitations: Boosting was followed by the reappearance of most primary-vaccination clones (roughly 95% CD4, under 90% CD8). CD4 and CD8 compartments shared a small share of clonotypes. The secondary response showed a weaker magnitude and a faster peak, day 5 versus 15.

The clonotype comes from a young man who received the YFV17D yellow fever vaccine. Sequencing used PBMCs, obtained 15 days after the yellow fever booster vaccination. V is TRBV7-8 and J is TRBJ2-5; TRBD2 is a possible D gene (5 bases). CDR3 sequence: CASRPGSGQETQYF. CDR3 nucleotide sequence: TGTGCCAGCAGGCCGGGGAGCGGCCAAGAGACCCAGTACTTC.